Below, one TCR beta chain is given with its context. The entry originates in a study of blood T cell repertoires in COVID-19. On the study more broadly: Researchers got acute and convalescent COVID-19 samples from the United States, Italy and Spain.

Assay used: immunoSEQ multiplex PCR; TCRdb lists only in-frame clones, some missing. The sample holds approximately 300,000 clones, 70% to 90% seen once. In terms of age and location, participants ranged from roughly 18 to 90 years and lived in about 25 US areas. Trimming pared 6 bases from V and 1 base from J, leaving 12 bases between. This CDR3 region has 14 residues. Germline CDR1 MNHNY, CDR2 SVGAGI (reference sequence). Source material: PBMCs or T cells enriched from blood (not recorded which). The rearrangement uses TRBV6-6 and TRBJ1-2; TRBD1 is a possible D gene (6 bases). This clonotype was sampled from a woman younger than 30 who had recovered from COVID-19. The CDR3 region is CASSLQGFNYGYTF. CDR3 DNA sequence: TGTGCCAGCAGCCTACAGGGTTTTAACTATGGCTACACCTTC.